The text below deals with one T cell receptor (beta chain). RNA was extracted from bulk tissue without any cell sorting. Distant lung tissue was collected more than 3 cm away from the tumor edge. This specimen comes from a study of tumor and adjacent non-tumor tissue in lung cancer. Looked up from germline, CDR1 is SQVTM and CDR2 is ANQGSEA. The CDR3 is 15 residues long. The library came from three nested PCR rounds adapted from ARM-PCR protocols. In TCRdb, the multiplex PCR reads were re-called with MiXCR into one record per CDR3 protein. This table has approximately 120,000 distinct CDR3 sequences, over 55% appearing once.

Sequencing was carried out using distant non-tumor lung tissue. J is TRBJ2-1 and V is TRBV29-1, with D maybe TRBD2 (6 bases). The TCR originated in a man in his sixties with non-small cell lung cancer. CDR3 DNA sequence: TGCAGTGCTGAAGGGACTTTCTTCTCCTACAATGAGCAGTTCTTC. It translates to CSAEGTFFSYNEQFF.